This note documents a single T cell receptor (beta chain) sequence. The sample holds a few counts of this clone. This clone's antigen is unknown. The record has no base qualities; no much larger clone is one base away. This specimen comes from a study of metastatic and nonmetastatic thyroid tumors (dated by TCRdb to the early 2020s). Regarding the complete study: The researchers compared repertoires between peripheral blood samples and tumor or nodule tissue samples from patients with malignant or benign thyroid disease.

No patient had received any treatment before thyroid surgery. Patient clinical samples collected from the early 2010s to the late 2010s were retrospectively analysed using T-cell receptor beta sequencing. General findings and caveats noted by the study authors: TCR beta diversity was reported as significantly higher in malignant tumors than in benign nodules, in both blood and tumor samples.

From cysteine to phenylalanine, the CDR3 is 16 amino acids long. Only the CDR3 DNA is retained, 48 bases long and in frame from the first base. Taken from the germline V gene, the CDR1 and CDR2 loops are MDHEN and SYDVKM. V is cut by 4 bases and J by 0 bases, and the space between the germline ends is 15 bases. The method behind the library was PCR. The sequencing machine was an Illumina HiSeq 4000. The TCR beta-chain CDR3 region of each patient was profiled by high-throughput sequencing. In the paper's pipeline: Drawing on CDR3 differences between clinicopathological groups, the researchers built a classifier meant to tell apart patients with distant-metastatic papillary thyroid cancer. Repertoire diversity was assessed with the Shannon index, and tumor-blood repertoire similarity with the Morisita-Horn index. The public reads were reanalyzed by TCRdb: fastp trimming at Q25, MiXCR alignment, in-frame beta chains only. It is TCRdb's table, rather than the study itself, that gives the V and J calls and clone size. This sample has around 19,000 clones in its table, and about 11% of those were observed once. The top ten clones comprise 6% to 8.5% of the sample.

The rearrangement combines TRBV28 with TRBJ1-1; the D gene lacks a confident call. The sequenced sample consisted of blood. The receptor was derived from a female donor with papillary thyroid cancer or a benign thyroid nodule (not recorded which). Some clones in this sample may be carry-over from other donors' samples. CDR3 loop: CASSSLIGPMNTEAFF. The base sequence is TGTGCCAGCAGTTCTCTCATTGGACCCATGAACACTGAAGCTTTCTTT.